The TCR beta chain described here comes from a study of neurological immune-mediated disorders. In germline, CDR1 is SGHRS, CDR2 YFSETQ. CDR3 size: 15 residues. V was cut by 1 base and J by 7 bases, with 15 bases left in between. It was by 5'RACE with 10-nucleotide random UMIs that the cDNA was made. MiXCR, run by TCRdb on the 5' RACE reads, gives a single entry per CDR3 protein. The sample lists around 130,000 distinct CDR3 sequences; about 3.2% were seen once. This clonotype came up many times. The source material was PBMCs. The receptor was derived from a woman under 40 with multiple sclerosis. This chain connects TRBV5-1 to TRBJ2-1; D perhaps matches TRBD2 (5 bases). The CDR3: CASSLFEGQLNEQFF. In nucleotides, the CDR3 is TGCGCCAGCAGCTTGTTTGAGGGCCAACTAAATGAGCAGTTCTTC.